The 22 T cell receptor beta chains listed next were all sequenced from one sample in a study. Tregs were sorted as CD4+CD25+CD127-/low cells. TCRdb processed the 5' RACE reads anew with MiXCR; each CDR3 protein has one entry. Of 10,000 to 12,000 distinct CDR3 sequences in the sample, 17% are singletons; the top ten hold approximately 4.2%. The specimen sequenced was Tregs sorted from a lymph node. Receptors originate from a female donor with breast cancer.

There are a few counts of this clonotype. The CDR3: CARGSRGTVGINEKLFF. CDR3 nucleotide sequence: TGTGCCCGAGGAAGCCGGGGGACAGTCGGTATTAATGAAAAACTGTTTTTT. The genes are TRBV30 and TRBJ1-4; 7 bases line up with TRBD1. The CDR3 has 17 amino acids. Germline values: CDR1 GTSNPN, CDR2 SVGIG (reference sequence). The V gene end was trimmed by 8 bases and the J gene end by 4 bases; junction bases not matched to a gene: 19.

This CDR3 reads CASTPGRGRRIYNEQFF. The CDR3 DNA reads as TGTGCCAGCACCCCGGGACGCGGGAGAAGGATCTACAATGAGCAGTTCTTC. The chain carries TRBV2 and TRBJ2-1, with 7 bases lining up with TRBD2. The germline V gene encodes CDR1 SNHLY and CDR2 FYNNEI. The CDR3 extends over 17 amino acids. With V trimmed by 7 bases and J by 3 bases, 15 bases remained unmatched.

This clonotype was recorded once. The chain carries TRBV5-6 and TRBJ1-2, with D possibly TRBD1 on 5 matching bases. This CDR3 region has 12 residues. V was trimmed by 2 bases and J by 8 bases, leaving 10 bases between them. Germline assignment: CDR1 SGHDT and CDR2 YYEEEE. The CDR3: CASSFQGRGYTF. CDR3 sequence (DNA): TGTGCCAGCAGCTTCCAGGGCCGCGGCTACACCTTC. The full variable domain, with the rest looked up from reference TRBV5-6 and TRBJ1-2, is DAGVTQSPTHLIKTRGQQVTLRCSPKSGHDTVSWYQQALGQGPQFIFQYYEEEERQRGNFPDRFSGHQFPNYSSELNVNALLLGDSALYLCASSFQGRGYTFGSGTRLTVV.

This clonotype was counted many times. This chain connects TRBV2 to TRBJ1-1; weak D call: TRBD1 (5 bases). Between the trimmed V and J ends, which lost 6 bases and 5 bases, there was a span of 13 bases. CDR1 and CDR2 from the germline V gene are SNHLY and FYNNEI. The CDR3 has 13 residues. The CDR3 sequence is CASRGDGETEAFF. CDR3 sequence (DNA): TGTGCCAGCAGGGGGGACGGGGAAACTGAAGCTTTCTTT.

The chain joins TRBV5-1 to TRBJ2-3, with 10 positions matching TRBD1. The length of the CDR3 is 14 residues. Germline loops: CDR1 SGHRS, CDR2 YFSETQ. Trimming at V came to 7 bases and at J to 6 bases, leaving 8 bases not matched to a gene. CDR3 nucleotide sequence: TGCGCCAGCGGCCTGACAGGGGGCAGTGATACGCAGTATTTT. It is translated as CASGLTGGSDTQYF.

This clonotype appeared many times. CDR3 residues: CASSFLPQDRGNNEQFF. DNA of the CDR3: TGTGCCAGTAGTTTTCTCCCCCAGGACAGGGGTAACAATGAGCAGTTCTTC. The V and J genes are TRBV19 and TRBJ2-1; TRBD1 matches 9 bases. Germline V lookup: CDR1 LNHDA, CDR2 SQIVND (reference sequence). The CDR3 runs 17 residues. V lost 5 bases and J lost 5; bases outside the gene matches: 13.

This clonotype ranks as medium-sized. The chain uses TRBV24-1 and TRBJ2-1, with D unclear. This CDR3 has 14 amino acids. In germline, CDR1 is KGHDR, CDR2 SFDVKD. V dropped 4 bases and J dropped 5 bases, with 11 bases sitting between them. The CDR3 DNA follows: TGTGCCACCAGTGACCCCGGGTACCACAATGAGCAGTTCTTC. Its protein product is CATSDPGYHNEQFF.

This clonotype is categorized as medium-sized. This chain uses TRBV27 with TRBJ2-5; tentative D call: TRBD1 (6 bases). Germline V gene sequence: CDR1 MNHEY, CDR2 SMNVEV (reference sequence). This CDR3 region has 13 residues. V was shortened by 2 bases and J by 5 bases, with 9 bases between the two germline ends. This CDR3 is CASSLAQGETQYF. The CDR3 DNA follows: TGTGCCAGCAGTTTAGCCCAGGGGGAGACCCAGTACTTC.

There are many counts of this clonotype. This chain uses TRBV3-1 with TRBJ1-6, with 7 bases fitting TRBD1. From germline, CDR1 is LGHDT and CDR2 YNNKEL (reference sequence). The CDR3 covers 15 residues. J gave up 7 bases and V 7 bases, and 10 bases lay outside the gene matches. For the CDR3, the DNA is TGTGCCAGCAACACGGGGGGGACAGTAAATTCACCCCTCCACTTT. This sequence encodes CASNTGGTVNSPLHF. Using reference TRBV3-1 and TRBJ1-6 for the parts outside the CDR3, the full variable domain is DTAVSQTPKYLVTQMGNDKSIKCEQNLGHDTMYWYKQDSKKFLKIMFSYNNKELIINETVPNRFSPKSPDKAHLNLHINSLELGDSAVYFCASNTGGTVNSPLHFGNGTRLTVT.

In this sample, this clonotype is medium-sized. The V gene is TRBV6-2 or TRBV6-3, the J gene TRBJ2-2; TRBD2 agrees at 7 bases. This CDR3 spans 17 amino acids. Germline CDR1 is MNHEY and CDR2 is SVGEGT. After removal of 0 bases from V and 2 bases from J, the junction contained 6 bases not matched to a gene. CDR3 nucleotides: TGTGCCAGCAGTTACTCTCGCGGGACTACAAACACCGGGGAGCTGTTTTTT. It is translated as CASSYSRGTTNTGELFF.

As for this clonotype: This clone may be a read error of a much larger clone one base away. The chain links TRBV5-6 to TRBJ1-2; 7 bases are shared with TRBD1. CDR3 size: 12 residues. CDR1 and CDR2 (germline): SGHDT, YYEEEE. Here the CDR3 reads CASSLTGDGYIF. The CDR3 DNA is TGTGCCAGCAGCTTGACAGGGGATGGCTACATCTTC.

This clonotype rates as medium-sized. The V and J genes are TRBV7-3 and TRBJ2-5, with D uncertain. Germline values: CDR1 SGHTA, CDR2 FQGTGA. V was clipped by 5 bases and J by 0 bases, with 10 bases between them. The length of the CDR3 is 14 residues. CDR3 coding DNA: TGTGCCAGCAGCCCTAATATGAACCAAGAGACCCAGTACTTC. Protein product: CASSPNMNQETQYF.

This clonotype was recorded at least ten times. This chain uses TRBV2 with TRBJ2-3; D not certain. V lost 7 bases and J lost 5, with 16 bases in between. The germline V gene has CDR1 SNHLY and CDR2 FYNNEI. The CDR3 spans 14 residues. CDR3 in amino acids: CASTLAQTGDTQYF. The CDR3 DNA reads as TGTGCCAGCACCCTCGCTCAGACCGGAGATACGCAGTATTTT.

This clonotype was found many times. This sequence joins TRBV5-1 and TRBJ2-4, with TRBD2 matching over 7 bases. CDR3 size: 19 residues. V gave up 5 bases and J gave up 7 bases; unmatched junction bases: 24. Germline lookup yields CDR1 SGHRS and CDR2 YFSETQ. DNA for the CDR3: TGCGCCAGCAGTCTTGGGGGGGGGTCGATGACTAGCAGGCAGAACATTCAGTACTTC. It is translated as CASSLGGGSMTSRQNIQYF.

Comment on this clonotype: A much larger clone sits a single nucleotide away, making a read error possible. V is TRBV29-1 and J is TRBJ1-5; maybe TRBD1 (5 bases). Trimming removed 5 bases at V and 9 bases at J, with 17 bases between. Germline V gene lookup returns CDR1 SQVTM and CDR2 ANQGSEA. The CDR3 sequence is 13 residues long. CDR3 sequence reads: CSVSGSEGLPQHF. CDR3 bases: TGCAGCGTTTCCGGGTCCGAGGGACTGCCCCAGCATTTT.

A note on this clonotype: The germline gene is not matched at one end of the junction; a read error may be the cause. The V and J genes are TRBV12-3 or TRBV12-4 and TRBJ1-4; no clear D. The CDR3 is 15 residues long. CDR3 bases: TGTGCCAGCAGTGACTCTAAGGGATTAAAGGAAAAACGGTTTTTT. Protein product: CASSDSKGLKEKRFF.

Concerning this clonotype: This may stem from a read error, because a much larger clone lies one nucleotide away. The rearrangement joins TRBV7-2 to TRBJ2-7; no firm D call. Trimming removed 4 bases at V and 5 bases at J, with 12 bases between. From germline, CDR1 is SGHTA and CDR2 FQGNSA. The CDR3 is made up of 13 amino acids. Here the CDR3 reads CASSSDQWHEQYF. CDR3 in DNA: TGTGCCAGCAGCTCAGACCAGTGGCACGAGCAGTACTTC.

In its sample, this clonotype was seen many times. This rearrangement joins TRBV28 to TRBJ2-1; D is possibly TRBD1 or TRBD2 (6 bases each). V was pared by 2 bases and J by 10 bases, with 21 bases between. The CDR3 is made up of 16 amino acids. From germline, CDR1 is MDHEN and CDR2 SYDVKM. The CDR3, as DNA: TGTGCCAGCAGTTTAGACAGCGCGGGGACACAGAGGGAGCAGTTCTTC. Translating gives CASSLDSAGTQREQFF.

In its sample, this clonotype was seen many times. The chain joins TRBV6-2 or TRBV6-3 to TRBJ1-6; D remains ambiguous. Trimming took 6 bases from V and 9 from J, leaving 15 bases between them. The CDR3 has 14 residues. Germline CDR1 is MNHEY and CDR2 is SVGEGT. CDR3 sequence: CASRKWEVASPLHF. The CDR3 DNA follows: TGTGCCAGCAGGAAATGGGAAGTGGCTTCACCCCTCCACTTT.

This clonotype has only a few counts. The rearrangement links TRBV5-1 to TRBJ2-3, with D possibly TRBD2 on 5 matching bases. Trimming cost V 2 bases and J 3 bases, with 7 bases left between them. Germline CDR1 reads SGHRS; CDR2 reads YFSETQ. This CDR3 has 13 residues. For the CDR3, the DNA is TGCGCCAGCAGCTTTAGCGAGACAGATACGCAGTATTTT. Translated: CASSFSETDTQYF.

This clonotype occurred many times. The chain joins TRBV11-2 to TRBJ1-2; D gene uncertain. The V and J ends lost 1 base and 2 bases respectively, with 8 bases between them. Germline V lookup: CDR1 SGHAT, CDR2 FQNNGV. CDR3 length equals 14 residues. CDR3 protein: CASSLGNSNYGYTF. The CDR3 coding sequence is TGTGCCAGCAGCTTAGGGAACAGCAACTATGGCTACACCTTC. The full variable domain, in which reference TRBV11-2 and TRBJ1-2 provide the parts outside the CDR3, is EAGVAQSPRYKIIEKRQSVAFWCNPISGHATLYWYQQILGQGPKLLIQFQNNGVVDDSQLPKDRFSAERLKGVDSTLKIQPAKLEDSAVYLCASSLGNSNYGYTFGSGTRLTVV.

This clonotype is medium-sized by share. V is TRBV4-2 and J is TRBJ2-2; the D gene is possibly TRBD1 (7 bases). CDR1 and CDR2 (germline): LGHNA, YNFKEQ. Trimming left V 8 bases short and J 7 bases short, with 20 bases between. This CDR3 region has 15 residues. This CDR3 is CASGTSQGGSGELFF. Written as DNA, the CDR3 is TGTGCCAGCGGGACTTCGCAGGGGGGTAGCGGGGAGCTGTTTTTT.